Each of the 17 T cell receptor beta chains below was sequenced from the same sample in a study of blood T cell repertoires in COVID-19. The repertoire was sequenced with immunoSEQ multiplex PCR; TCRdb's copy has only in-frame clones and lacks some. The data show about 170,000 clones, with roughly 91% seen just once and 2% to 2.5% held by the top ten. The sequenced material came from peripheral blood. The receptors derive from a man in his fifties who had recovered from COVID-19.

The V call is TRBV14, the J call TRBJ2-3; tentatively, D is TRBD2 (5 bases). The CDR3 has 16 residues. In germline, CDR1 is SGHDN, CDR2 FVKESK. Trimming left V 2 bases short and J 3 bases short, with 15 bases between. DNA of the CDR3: TGTGCCAGCAGCCAATTAGCGCGAGTGGGGACAGATACGCAGTATTTT. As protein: CASSQLARVGTDTQYF. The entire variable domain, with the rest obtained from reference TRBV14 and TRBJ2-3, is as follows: EAGVTQFPSHSVIEKGQTVTLRCDPISGHDNLYWYRRVMGKEIKFLLHFVKESKQDESGMPNNRFLAERTGGTYSTLKVQPAELEDSGVYFCASSQLARVGTDTQYFGPGTRLTVL.

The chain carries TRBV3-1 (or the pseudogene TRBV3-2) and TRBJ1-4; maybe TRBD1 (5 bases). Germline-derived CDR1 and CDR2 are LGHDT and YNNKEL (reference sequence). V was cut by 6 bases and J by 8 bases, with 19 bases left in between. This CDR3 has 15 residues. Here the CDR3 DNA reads TGTGCCAGCAGTTTACGGGGGAATCAAAAGGAAAAACTGTTTTTT. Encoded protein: CASSLRGNQKEKLFF.

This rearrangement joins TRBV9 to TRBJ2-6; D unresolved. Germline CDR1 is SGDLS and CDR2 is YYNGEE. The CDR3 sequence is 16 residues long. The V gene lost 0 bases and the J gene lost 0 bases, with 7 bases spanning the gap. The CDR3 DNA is TGTGCCAGCAGCGTAGGGCCGCTCTCTGGGGCCAACGTCCTGACTTTC. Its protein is CASSVGPLSGANVLTF.

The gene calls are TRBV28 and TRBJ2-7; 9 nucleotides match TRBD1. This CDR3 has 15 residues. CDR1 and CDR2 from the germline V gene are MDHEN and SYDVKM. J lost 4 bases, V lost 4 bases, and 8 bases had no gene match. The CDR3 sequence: CASSSAGTGRYEQYF. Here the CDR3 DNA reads TGTGCCAGCAGTTCCGCCGGGACAGGGAGGTACGAGCAGTACTTC.

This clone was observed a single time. CDR3 region: CASSETGPFYEQYF. In DNA form, the CDR3 reads TGTGCCAGCAGCGAGACAGGACCTTTTTACGAGCAGTACTTC. The chain has TRBV27 and TRBJ2-7; D may be TRBD1 (6 bases). The CDR3 has 14 amino acids. Germline V gene sequence: CDR1 MNHEY, CDR2 SMNVEV (reference sequence). Trimming left V 6 bases short and J 4 bases short, with 16 bases between.

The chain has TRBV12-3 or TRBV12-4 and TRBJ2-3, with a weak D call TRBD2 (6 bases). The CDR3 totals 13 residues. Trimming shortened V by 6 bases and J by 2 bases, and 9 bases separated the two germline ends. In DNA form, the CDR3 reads TGTGCCAGCAGATGGGGGGACACAGATACGCAGTATTTT. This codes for CASRWGDTDTQYF.

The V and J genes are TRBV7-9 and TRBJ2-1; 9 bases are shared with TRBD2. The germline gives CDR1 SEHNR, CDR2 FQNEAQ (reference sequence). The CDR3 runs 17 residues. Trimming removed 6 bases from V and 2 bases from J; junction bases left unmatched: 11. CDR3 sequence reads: CASRLMGRLAAYNEQFF. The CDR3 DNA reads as TGTGCCAGCAGACTTATGGGTAGACTAGCGGCCTACAATGAGCAGTTCTTC. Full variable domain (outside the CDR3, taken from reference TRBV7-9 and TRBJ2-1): DTGVSQNPRHKITKRGQNVTFRCDPISEHNRLYWYRQTLGQGPEFLTYFQNEAQLEKSRLLSDRFSAERPKGSFSTLEIQRTEQGDSAMYLCASRLMGRLAAYNEQFFGPGTRLTVL.

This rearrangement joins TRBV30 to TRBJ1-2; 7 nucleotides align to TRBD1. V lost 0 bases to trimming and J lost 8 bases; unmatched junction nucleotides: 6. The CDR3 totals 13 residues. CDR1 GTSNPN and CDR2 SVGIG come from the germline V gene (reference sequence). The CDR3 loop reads CAWSVIRGRGYTF. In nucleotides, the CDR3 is TGTGCCTGGAGTGTAATTAGGGGGCGAGGCTACACCTTC.

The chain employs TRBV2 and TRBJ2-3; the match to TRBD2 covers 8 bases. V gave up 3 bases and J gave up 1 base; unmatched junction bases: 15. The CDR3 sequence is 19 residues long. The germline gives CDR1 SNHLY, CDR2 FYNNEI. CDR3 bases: TGTGCCAGCAGTGACGGCGGGGGGCCTGGCACACTTCGCACAGATACGCAGTATTTT. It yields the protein CASSDGGGPGTLRTDTQYF. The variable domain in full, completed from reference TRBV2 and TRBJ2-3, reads EPEVTQTPSHQVTQMGQEVILRCVPISNHLYFYWYRQILGQKVEFLVSFYNNEISEKSEIFDDQFSVERPDGSNFTLKIRSTKLEDSAMYFCASSDGGGPGTLRTDTQYFGPGTRLTVL.

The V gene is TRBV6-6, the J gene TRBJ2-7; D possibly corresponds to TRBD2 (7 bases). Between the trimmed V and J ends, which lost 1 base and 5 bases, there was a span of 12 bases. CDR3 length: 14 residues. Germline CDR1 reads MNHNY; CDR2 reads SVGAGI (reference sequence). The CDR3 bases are TGTGCCAGCAGTTACTACGGGGGGCAAAACGAGCAGTACTTC. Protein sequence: CASSYYGGQNEQYF.

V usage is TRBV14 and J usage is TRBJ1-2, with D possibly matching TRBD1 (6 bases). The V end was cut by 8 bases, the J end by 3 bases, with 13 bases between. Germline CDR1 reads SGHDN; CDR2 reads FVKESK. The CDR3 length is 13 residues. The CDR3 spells CASGKTGHYGYTF. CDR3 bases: TGTGCCAGCGGAAAAACAGGGCACTATGGCTACACCTTC.

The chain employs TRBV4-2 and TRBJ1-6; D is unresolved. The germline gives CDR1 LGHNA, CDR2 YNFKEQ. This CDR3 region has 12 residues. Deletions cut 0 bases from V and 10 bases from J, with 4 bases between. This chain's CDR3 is CASSQDESPLHF. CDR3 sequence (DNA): TGTGCCAGCAGCCAAGATGAGTCACCCCTCCACTTT.

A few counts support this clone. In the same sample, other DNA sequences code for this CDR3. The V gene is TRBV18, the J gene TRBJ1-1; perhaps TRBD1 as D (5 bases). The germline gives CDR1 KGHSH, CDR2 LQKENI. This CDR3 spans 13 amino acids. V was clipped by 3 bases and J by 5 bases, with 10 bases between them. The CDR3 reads CASSPQGGTEAFF. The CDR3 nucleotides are TGTGCCAGCTCACCTCAGGGAGGAACTGAAGCTTTCTTT.

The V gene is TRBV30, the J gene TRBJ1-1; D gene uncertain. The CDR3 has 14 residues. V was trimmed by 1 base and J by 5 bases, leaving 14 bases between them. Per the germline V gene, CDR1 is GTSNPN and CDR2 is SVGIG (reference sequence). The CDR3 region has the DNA TGTGCCTGGAGTGGGAGGACCCCGGGGACTGAAGCTTTCTTT. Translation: CAWSGRTPGTEAFF.

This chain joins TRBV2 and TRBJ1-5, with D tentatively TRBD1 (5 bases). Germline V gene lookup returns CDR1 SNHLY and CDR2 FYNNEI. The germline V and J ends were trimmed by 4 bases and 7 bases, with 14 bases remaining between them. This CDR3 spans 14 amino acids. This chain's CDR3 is CASSVGREEQPQHF. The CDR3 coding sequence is TGTGCCAGCAGTGTTGGCAGGGAGGAGCAGCCCCAGCATTTT.

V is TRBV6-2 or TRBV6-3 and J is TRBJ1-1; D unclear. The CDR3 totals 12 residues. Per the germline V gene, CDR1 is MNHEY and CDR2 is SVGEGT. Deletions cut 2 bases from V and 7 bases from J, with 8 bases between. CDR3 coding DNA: TGTGCCAGCAGTTACCCGAGTAATGAAGCTTTCTTT. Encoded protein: CASSYPSNEAFF.

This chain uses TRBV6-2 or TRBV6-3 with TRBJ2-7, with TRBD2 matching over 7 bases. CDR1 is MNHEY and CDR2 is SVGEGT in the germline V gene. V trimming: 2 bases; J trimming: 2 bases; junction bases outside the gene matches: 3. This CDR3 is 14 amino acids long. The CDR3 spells CASSYLGGAYEQYF. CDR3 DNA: TGTGCCAGCAGTTACCTGGGGGGGGCCTACGAGCAGTACTTC.